This T cell receptor (beta chain) was recorded in a study of radiotherapy plus CTLA-4 blockade in lung cancer. The overall study: Roughly 17% of enrolled patients responded objectively, and about 30% had disease control. The study, taken as a whole, reports: In blood, TCR clones derived from the tumor expanded after radiotherapy plus ipilimumab.

Measured with immunoSEQ multiplex PCR; TCRdb has only the in-frame clones, and not every one. The sample shows 43,000 or so clones, approximately 73% of them seen only once. Trimming removed 4 bases at V and 3 bases at J, with 13 bases between. Germline V gene lookup returns CDR1 SGHNT and CDR2 YYREEE (reference sequence). The CDR3 has 14 residues. A single count supports this clone. Its specificity is not known. The sample in question was peripheral blood, obtained from a patient treated with radiotherapy plus ipilimumab. The receptor was isolated from a human donor with non-small cell lung cancer who had a complete response to radiotherapy plus ipilimumab. This sequence joins TRBV5-4 and TRBJ1-1; TRBD1 might be the D (5 bases). The CDR3 nucleotides read TGTGCCAGCAGCCCCGGGTGGGGCGACACTGAAGCTTTCTTT. Translating it yields CASSPGWGDTEAFF.